These T cell receptor beta chains were read from a single sample in a study of blood T cell repertoires in COVID-19. The assay was immunoSEQ multiplex PCR, and TCRdb's table has in-frame clones only and misses some. The table includes approximately 67,000 clones, 75% to 90% detected once. Sequencing used peripheral blood. The receptors were sampled from a man aged 50 to 59 with active COVID-19. CDR3s include the opening cysteine and the closing phenylalanine or tryptophan. A row's size may be missing; if present it is once, few, many or a size class.

>14|TRBJ2-5|NA|TRBV5-1
CASSFQGARETQYF
>11|TRBJ2-1|once|TRBV28
CASSLGGEQFF
>14|TRBJ2-7|NA|TRBV19
CASSFQAGVYEQYF
>15|TRBJ1-1|NA|TRBV7-8
CASCRGPSMNTEAFF
>13|TRBJ1-1|NA|TRBV6-2/TRBV6-3
CASSYARFTEAFF
>13|TRBJ1-1|NA|TRBV11-2
CASSPSTGSGAFF
>14|TRBJ2-2|once|TRBV7-2
CASSRDYRTGELFF
>13|TRBJ1-1|few|TRBV24-1
CATSETGNTEAFF
>14|TRBJ1-5|few|TRBV3-1/TRBV3-2
CASSPQGYNQPQHF
>14|TRBJ1-6|NA|TRBV10-3
CAIRGDWGGSPLHF
>15|TRBJ2-1|once|TRBV5-1
CASSLPSGSYNEQFF
>16|TRBJ2-7|NA|TRBV5-1
CASSLTGTGLSYEQYF
>15|TRBJ1-2|NA|TRBV6-5
CASSYFRDVYYGYTF
>15|TRBJ2-5|NA|TRBV5-4
CASSFWTSRQETQYF
>15|TRBJ2-1|NA|TRBV9
CASSVEESSYNEQFF
>14|TRBJ2-7|NA|TRBV9
CASSDGDSAYEQYF